The 19 T cell receptor beta chains reported below all come from one sample, sequenced in a study of T cell changes during pregnancy in multiple sclerosis. Only in-frame clones appear in the TCRdb table, and some are missing; sequencing was by immunoSEQ multiplex PCR. The data show nearly 110,000 clones, roughly 92% seen once. The sample in question was peripheral blood, obtained after pregnancy. These receptors were collected from a female donor with multiple sclerosis, enrolled in a pregnancy study.

This chain connects TRBV10-2 to TRBJ2-6; TRBD1 matches 9 bases. Germline CDR1 and CDR2: WSHSY and SAAADI. The CDR3 length is 20 residues. V dropped 0 bases and J dropped 0; count of bases not matched to a gene: 9. CDR3 sequence (DNA): TGCGCCAGCAGTGAGTCCAGGTTGACAGGGGGTCCCTCTGGGGCCAACGTCCTGACTTTC. Translation gives CASSESRLTGGPSGANVLTF.

The chain joins TRBV13 to TRBJ1-2; 8 positions agree with TRBD1. The germline gives CDR1 PRHDT, CDR2 FYEKMQ (reference sequence). The CDR3 extends over 14 amino acids. J was trimmed by 8 bases and V by 2 bases; bases with no gene match: 7. The DNA of the CDR3 is TGTGCCAGCAGCTTACAGGGGGCAGGAGGAGGCTACACCTTC. This encodes CASSLQGAGGGYTF.

The chain joins TRBV7-6 to TRBJ2-3, with TRBD2 identical over 10 bases. Losses at the gene ends were 5 bases for V and 3 bases for J; bases not matched to a gene: 5. This CDR3 region has 15 residues. Germline assignment: CDR1 SGHVS and CDR2 FNYEAQ. The CDR3 is CASSPLAGVTDTQYF. The CDR3 nucleotides read TGTGCCAGCAGCCCCCTAGCGGGAGTGACAGATACGCAGTATTTT.

This chain connects TRBV19 to TRBJ1-2; perhaps TRBD1 as D (6 bases). Germline assignment: CDR1 LNHDA and CDR2 SQIVND (reference sequence). The CDR3 is made up of 15 amino acids. V shed 4 bases and J shed 2 bases, with 14 bases lying between them. This chain's CDR3 is CASSTQGRENYGYTF. The CDR3 DNA sequence: TGTGCCAGTAGTACGCAGGGGAGGGAGAACTATGGCTACACCTTC.

V gene TRBV19 combines with J gene TRBJ2-2; 8 nucleotides match TRBD1. V lost 2 bases and J lost 6; bases outside the gene matches: 8. CDR1 is LNHDA and CDR2 is SQIVND in the germline V gene (reference sequence). This CDR3 region has 16 residues. CDR3 sequence: CASSIRTGLSPGELFF. CDR3 in DNA: TGTGCCAGTAGTATAAGGACAGGGTTGTCTCCCGGGGAGCTGTTTTTT.

The chain combines TRBV7-6 with TRBJ2-7; 7 nucleotides match TRBD2. Trimming at V came to 2 bases and at J to 2 bases, leaving 9 bases not matched to a gene. The germline CDR1 and CDR2 sequences are SGHVS and FNYEAQ. The CDR3 consists of 16 residues. Here the CDR3 DNA reads TGTGCCAGCAGCTTAACAACCAGCGGGGTCCCCTACGAGCAGTACTTC. Translation gives CASSLTTSGVPYEQYF. The full variable domain, rest sourced from reference TRBV7-6 and TRBJ2-7, is GAGVSQSPRYKVTKRGQDVALRCDPISGHVSLYWYRQALGQGPEFLTYFNYEAQQDKSGLPNDRFSAERPEGSISTLTIQRTEQRDSAMYRCASSLTTSGVPYEQYFGPGTRLTVT.

This clone turned up a few times. V gene TRBV11-2 combines with J gene TRBJ2-3; the match to TRBD2 covers 7 bases. With V trimmed by 2 bases and J by 3 bases, 8 bases remained unmatched. Germline values: CDR1 SGHAT, CDR2 FQNNGV. This CDR3 is 16 amino acids long. The CDR3 sequence is CASSLYRAGKTDTQYF. CDR3 sequence (DNA): TGTGCCAGCAGCTTATACCGAGCGGGGAAAACAGATACGCAGTATTTT.

DNA of the CDR3: TGTGCCATCAGTGAGGTAGGACAGGGGATGAGTGAGCAGTTCTTC. Translation gives CAISEVGQGMSEQFF. This chain links TRBV10-3 with TRBJ2-1; 9 nucleotides agree with TRBD1. CDR1 ENHRY and CDR2 SYGVKD come from the germline V gene. CDR3 length equals 15 residues. Trimming at V came to 2 bases and at J to 9 bases, leaving 8 bases not matched to a gene.

This chain joins TRBV6-6 and TRBJ2-5; TRBD2 is a possible D gene (5 bases). Trimming left V 2 bases short and J 7 bases short, with 11 bases between. Germline V gives CDR1 MNHNY, CDR2 SVGAGI (reference sequence). This CDR3 comprises 13 residues. The chain's CDR3 is CASSYNQDLTQYF. In DNA, the CDR3 is TGTGCCAGCAGTTACAACCAGGACTTGACCCAGTACTTC.

This chain joins TRBV19 and TRBJ2-7, with TRBD2 identical over 10 bases. The CDR3 runs 15 residues. CDR1 and CDR2 (germline): LNHDA, SQIVND (reference sequence). Unmatched junction bases numbered 4, after V lost 5 bases and J lost 0 bases. CDR3 nucleotide sequence: TGTGCCAGTAGTGAACCTAGCGGGAGCTCCTACGAGCAGTACTTC. It translates to CASSEPSGSSYEQYF.

Only one count was recorded for this clone. The chain combines TRBV19 with TRBJ2-7; 10 bases map to TRBD1. Trimming took 5 bases from V and 2 from J; bases not matched to a gene: 6. Germline V CDR1 and CDR2: LNHDA, SQIVND (reference sequence). This CDR3 comprises 15 residues. The CDR3 spells CASSVRQGAAYEQYF. CDR3 nucleotide sequence: TGTGCCAGTAGTGTGCGACAGGGGGCTGCCTACGAGCAGTACTTC.

The chain uses TRBV7-9 and TRBJ1-4; D remains unclear. The length of the CDR3 is 14 residues. The germline gives CDR1 SEHNR, CDR2 FQNEAQ (reference sequence). The V end was cut by 5 bases, the J end by 7 bases, with 14 bases between. The CDR3 DNA reads TGTGCCAGCAGCACTCGATCGTTTAGTGAAAAACTGTTTTTT. Its protein product is CASSTRSFSEKLFF.

The J gene is TRBJ2-7, the V gene TRBV5-1, with a possible D match to TRBD2 (5 bases). The CDR3 extends over 13 amino acids. Deletions cut 4 bases from V and 0 bases from J, with 8 bases between. The germline CDR1 and CDR2 sequences are SGHRS and YFSETQ. As DNA, the CDR3 is TGCGCCAGCAGCCCCGGGATCTCCTACGAGCAGTACTTC. Protein sequence: CASSPGISYEQYF. The full variable domain, in which reference TRBV5-1 and TRBJ2-7 provide the parts outside the CDR3, is KAGVTQTPRYLIKTRGQQVTLSCSPISGHRSVSWYQQTPGQGLQFLFEYFSETQRNKGNFPGRFSGRQFSNSRSEMNVSTLELGDSALYLCASSPGISYEQYFGPGTRLTVT.

The V and J genes are TRBV15 and TRBJ1-1; a weak D match, TRBD1 (5 bases). Germline CDR1 is LNHNV and CDR2 is YYDKDF (reference sequence). The ends were cut back, 3 bases at V and 0 bases at J, with 8 bases in the middle. CDR3 length: 14 amino acids. In DNA form, the CDR3 reads TGTGCCACCAGCAGGGGACTTCTGAACACTGAAGCTTTCTTT. Amino acids: CATSRGLLNTEAFF.

This clone was observed once. The rearrangement links TRBV2 to TRBJ1-5; TRBD1 matches 9 bases. V was pared by 6 bases and J by 4 bases, with 10 bases of the junction left unmatched. The V gene's germline CDR1 is SNHLY and CDR2 FYNNEI. CDR3 size: 16 residues. CDR3 DNA sequence: TGTGCCAGCAGCCAGGGACAGGGAGGGACTAATCAGCCCCAGCATTTT. Its translation is CASSQGQGGTNQPQHF.

The J gene is TRBJ1-5, the V gene TRBV4-1; TRBD1 aligns across 7 bases. This CDR3 comprises 18 residues. Germline CDR1 MGHRA, CDR2 YSYEKL. Unmatched junction bases numbered 10, after V lost 0 bases and J lost 2 bases. CDR3 sequence (DNA): TGCGCCAGCAGCCAAGAAAACAGGGGAGTAGGTGGCAATCAGCCCCAGCATTTT. Its translation: CASSQENRGVGGNQPQHF.

CDR3 residues: CASSVAQGKEWQETQYF. The CDR3 DNA reads as TGTGCCAGCAGCGTAGCACAGGGAAAGGAGTGGCAAGAGACCCAGTACTTC. V and J are TRBV9 and TRBJ2-5; a weak D match, TRBD1 (6 bases). The CDR3 loop spans 17 amino acids. CDR1 SGDLS and CDR2 YYNGEE come from the germline V gene. V was clipped by 0 bases and J by 2 bases, with 17 bases between them.

The gene calls are TRBV19 and TRBJ1-2, with 9 bases fitting TRBD1. There are 16 residues in the CDR3. V gave up 6 bases and J gave up 4 bases; unmatched junction bases: 12. Germline assignment: CDR1 LNHDA and CDR2 SQIVND (reference sequence). The CDR3 loop reads CASRTQGQGPGYGYTF. The CDR3 coding sequence is TGTGCCAGTAGGACCCAGGGACAGGGACCAGGCTATGGCTACACCTTC.

The genes are TRBV28 and TRBJ2-7, with 7 bases fitting TRBD1. V lost 3 bases and J lost 7; bases outside the gene matches: 6. The CDR3 sequence is 13 residues long. Germline V CDR1 and CDR2: MDHEN, SYDVKM. CDR3 in DNA: TGTGCCAGCAGTTTTGAGGCACAGGGGGAGCAGTACTTC. Its protein product is CASSFEAQGEQYF.